This T cell receptor (beta chain) derives from a study of cytomegalovirus exposure and HLA in healthy donors. 13 Jbeta primers and 60 Vbeta primers were used for the PCR. The data were produced by immunoSEQ multiplex PCR, yet TCRdb's version contains in-frame clones alone and is incomplete. The sample has over 150,000 clones, approximately 88% seen once. The germline V gene has CDR1 SNHLY and CDR2 FYNNEI. The CDR3 length is 15 residues. In this sample, this clone turned up a few times. This receptor was obtained from a boy younger than 10 in good health and CMV-seronegative. The rearrangement links TRBV2 to TRBJ2-5, with 10 bases that match TRBD2. The last part of the DNA fits TRBJ2-7 better; the J call may be wrong. Material: PBMCs. CDR3 loop: CASSKIAGGDYEQYF. The CDR3 coding sequence is TGTGCCAGCAGTAAAATAGCGGGAGGAGACTACGAGCAGTACTTC.